This paragraph covers one TCR beta chain sequence. Its specificity is not known. The sample belongs to a study of OX40 agonist ivuxolimab in advanced cancers. Background on the study: Partial responses were observed in three patients, of whom one had hepatocellular carcinoma and two had cutaneous melanoma. General observations from the study: Average numbers of expanded clones were greater in CD8+ T cells than in CD4+.

This CDR3 has 17 amino acids. Per the germline V gene, CDR1 is MDHEN and CDR2 is SYDVKM. The trim removed 4 bases at V and 6 bases at J, leaving 10 bases unmatched. Assay: immunoSEQ multiplex PCR; the TCRdb copy retains only in-frame clones and omits some. The sample holds about 73,000 clones, roughly 85% seen once. This chain uses TRBV28 with TRBJ2-1; the match to TRBD2 covers 12 bases. The source of this sequence is an adult with an advanced solid tumor such as melanoma, head and neck, liver or kidney cancer. The sample consisted of CD4+ or CD8+ T cells sorted from blood, taken in a trial of the OX40 agonist ivuxolimab. CDR3 DNA: TGTGCCAGCAGTTCGGGGGGGGTGACTAGCGGGAGCAATGAGCAGTTCTTC. It is translated as CASSSGGVTSGSNEQFF.